Listed below are T cell receptor beta chains from one sample, sequenced in a study of blood T cell repertoires in COVID-19. Here immunoSEQ multiplex PCR was the method, and the copy in TCRdb shows in-frame clones only, minus some. This sample has about 72,000 clones; under 90% occur once, and the top ten carry approximately 11%. Source material: peripheral blood. The origin of the receptors is a man between 65 and 80 years old with active or convalescent COVID-19. CDR3s include the opening cysteine and the closing phenylalanine or tryptophan. D genes are given only for firm matches. Clone size appears in some rows only: once, few, many, or a class for an expanded clone.

j_call clone_size d_call v_call cdr3_nt cdr3_aa
TRBJ1-2 few NA TRBV7-9 TGTGCCAGCAGCCTGACACGGGGGGACTATGGCTACACCTTC CASSLTRGDYGYTF
TRBJ2-5 NA TRBD2 TRBV3-1/TRBV3-2 TGTGCCAGCAGCCAGGCCGGACTAGCACAAGAGACCCAGTACTTC CASSQAGLAQETQYF
TRBJ2-7 once TRBD2 TRBV9 TGTGCCAGCAGTAGACTAGCGGATACCTACGAGCAGTACTTC CASSRLADTYEQYF
TRBJ1-1 NA TRBD1 TRBV28 TGTGCCAGCAGGGGACAGGGGGCGAACACTGAAGCTTTCTTT CASRGQGANTEAFF
TRBJ1-5 NA NA TRBV18 TGTGCCAGCTCACCAAGGACAGGCAATCAGCCCCAGCATTTT CASSPRTGNQPQHF
TRBJ1-2 NA TRBD1 TRBV18 TGTGCCAGCTCACCAATGGGACAGGTGGGGGGCTACACCTTC CASSPMGQVGGYTF
TRBJ1-5 NA NA TRBV30 TGTGCCTGGAGTATTCTGTCCAATCAGCCCCAGCATTTT CAWSILSNQPQHF
TRBJ2-3 NA TRBD2 TRBV6-5 TGTGCCACCCTACTAGCGGGAGCTAATACGCAGTATTTT CATLLAGANTQYF
TRBJ2-1 NA NA TRBV27 TGTGCCAGCAGTTTATCGATGAGACAGGAGCAGTTCTTC CASSLSMRQEQFF
TRBJ1-1 NA NA TRBV5-5 TGTGCCAGCAGCTTGTTGAGGGAAACTGAAGCTTTCTTT CASSLLRETEAFF
TRBJ2-2 NA TRBD2 TRBV5-1 TGCGCCAGCAGCTTGGCTGCTAGCGGGATCACCGGGGAGCTGTTTTTT CASSLAASGITGELFF
TRBJ2-5 NA TRBD2 TRBV7-3 TGTGCCAGCAGGAGATCAGGACTAGACTCTCAAGAGACCCAGTACTTC CASRRSGLDSQETQYF
TRBJ1-5 NA NA TRBV7-9 TGTGCCAGCAGCTCCGACAGGAATCAGCCCCAGCATTTT CASSSDRNQPQHF
TRBJ1-1 NA NA TRBV18 TGTGCCAGCTCACCAGGGGGCAGGGACACTGAAGCTTTCTTT CASSPGGRDTEAFF
TRBJ1-3 NA NA TRBV28 TGTGCCAGCAGTTCCTTTACGCGGTCTGGAAACACCATATATTTT CASSSFTRSGNTIYF
TRBJ1-3 NA NA TRBV10-3 TGTGCCATCAGTGAGTCACAGGGAAGCTCTGGAAACACCATATATTTT CAISESQGSSGNTIYF
TRBJ1-5 NA TRBD1 TRBV19 TGTGCCAGTAGTATTTTGACAGGGAGCAATCAGCCCCAGCATTTT CASSILTGSNQPQHF
TRBJ1-2 NA TRBD1 TRBV29-1 TGCAGCGTTGGGCTGGGACAGGGGGCGCCGGACTATGGCTACACCTTC CSVGLGQGAPDYGYTF
TRBJ1-2 NA NA TRBV7-2 TGTGCCAGCAGACTAGGCCAGAGGGACTATGGCTACACCTTC CASRLGQRDYGYTF
TRBJ2-3 NA NA TRBV6-5 TGTGCCAGCAGCCAGGTGGGCTCCCGCACAGATACGCAGTATTTT CASSQVGSRTDTQYF
TRBJ1-2 NA TRBD1 TRBV6-5 TGTGCCAGCAGAGGGACAGGGGGTTGGTATGGCTACACCTTC CASRGTGGWYGYTF
TRBJ1-4 NA TRBD1 TRBV6-5 TGTGCCAGCTTCCAGGGGGCTCGTAGGGAAAAACTGTTTTTT CASFQGARREKLFF
TRBJ1-4 NA TRBD1 TRBV4-3 TGCGCCAGCAGCCCTAGACAGGGTTCAAGTGAAAAACTGTTTTTT CASSPRQGSSEKLFF
TRBJ2-2 NA TRBD2 TRBV19 TGTGCCAGTAGTATAACCCTCCTAGCGGGGTCCCGAGGCGGGGAGCTGTTTTTT CASSITLLAGSRGGELFF
TRBJ2-3 NA TRBD2 TRBV4-2 TGTGCCAGCAGCCAAGAATTGACTAGCGGGAGCATGGATACGCAGTATTTT CASSQELTSGSMDTQYF
TRBJ2-7 NA NA TRBV27 TGTGCCAGCAGTTTAGAGGGAATCTCCTACGAGCAGTACTTC CASSLEGISYEQYF
TRBJ2-1 NA NA TRBV6-5 TGTGCCAGCAGGACGGGACTCGCGGGGAATGAGCAGTTCTTC CASRTGLAGNEQFF
TRBJ2-1 NA TRBD2 TRBV5-1 TGCGCCAGCAGGCAAACTAGGGAGGGCTCCTACAATGAGCAGTTCTTC CASRQTREGSYNEQFF
TRBJ1-1 NA NA TRBV30 TGTGCCTGGAGTCGGTTGTGGGGCTTGGACACTGAAGCTTTCTTT CAWSRLWGLDTEAFF
TRBJ1-6 few TRBD1 TRBV5-1 TGCGCCAGCAGCTTTACACCGTCCCGGGACAGGGAAGGTGGTTCACCCCTCCACTTT CASSFTPSRDREGGSPLHF
TRBJ1-1 once NA TRBV19 TGTGCCAGTAGTGACAGCTTGAACACTGAAGCTTTCTTT CASSDSLNTEAFF
TRBJ2-7 NA TRBD2 TRBV4-1 TGCGCCAGCAGCCCTCGACAACTCTCGGGACTAGCGGGCTACGAGCAGTACTTC CASSPRQLSGLAGYEQYF
TRBJ1-1 NA NA TRBV9 TGTGCCAGCAGCGTAGACACCCAGGGCACTGAAGCTTTCTTT CASSVDTQGTEAFF
TRBJ1-2 NA NA TRBV20-1 TGCAGTGCTCCCCCTGACTATGGCTACACCTTC CSAPPDYGYTF
TRBJ2-1 NA TRBD2 TRBV7-9 TGTGCCCATACGGGGCTAGTCGCGGGGGTAAACTACAATGAGCAGTTCTTC CAHTGLVAGVNYNEQFF
TRBJ2-7 NA NA TRBV6-6 TGTGCCAGCAGTAGGGGATCCTACGAGCAGTACTTC CASSRGSYEQYF
TRBJ1-2 NA NA TRBV7-9 TGTGCCAGCAGCTTCCCCGTCTCTAACTATGGCTACACCTTC CASSFPVSNYGYTF
TRBJ2-1 NA TRBD2 TRBV7-2 TGTGCCAGCAGCCCCCGGGGGGGGCTACTAGTTTCCTACAATGAGCAGTTCTTC CASSPRGGLLVSYNEQFF